This T cell receptor (beta chain) was identified during a study of vaccination and CD4 T cells after COVID-19. Study information: Participants were given two doses of BNT162b2 or mRNA-1273 vaccine. The cells were exposed to overlapping spike peptides originating from SARS-CoV-2, HCoV-NL63, HCoV-OC43 and HCoV-229E for stimulation. A CEFX pool, an HIV-1 Nef pool, or no peptide went to control cultures.

Described treatment: approximately nine-day PBMC culture with coronavirus spike peptide pools or control peptides (ViraFEST assay). IL-2 at 10 IU/ml and peptide pools at 8.5 to 10 ug/ml were added to PBMCs cultured at approximately 2 million per well. The CDR3 length is 14 residues. CDR1 is SGHTA, CDR2 FQGNSA, per germline. The ends were cut back, 2 bases at V and 6 bases at J, with 11 bases in the middle. In regard to this clonotype: The antigen remains undetermined.

Scientists ran DNA taken from cultured CD4+ T cells through the Oncomine TCR Beta short-read assay for sequencing. TCRdb re-derived calls from the PCR reads in MiXCR, one entry per CDR3 protein. The table lists some 11,000 distinct CDR3 sequences, about 60% of them singletons. The chain has TRBV7-2 and TRBJ2-1; D unclear. This TCR came from a human donor who had recovered from COVID-19. Sequences were derived from CD4+ T cells from blood, cultured in vitro, sampled before SARS-CoV-2 vaccination. CDR3 DNA: TGTGCCAGCAGCTTAACGAGGTTTACCAATGAGCAGTTCTTC. It codes for CASSLTRFTNEQFF.